The sequence of this TCR beta chain was determined in a study of cytomegalovirus exposure and HLA in healthy donors (dated by TCRdb to 2016 to 2017). Study-level background: An earlier analysis of approximately 640 of the donors reported approximately 300 Gb of sequence data and about 100 million unique TCR beta sequences from 150 million to 200 million T cells. An early release that covered several hundred HLA-typed donors contained around 330 gigabases of sequencing data and 75 million to 100 million unique TCR sequences. Among the roughly 390 genotyped donors, around 79% belonged to the genetic ancestry cluster associated with self-reported Caucasian donors. The study was designed to test whether signatures of past pathogen exposure could be identified by cataloging public T cell receptors. The study profiled the T cell repertoires of hundreds of subjects by immunosequencing and related them to cytomegalovirus serostatus. Along with the roughly 610-subject first cohort, a separate validation cohort of about 110 different subjects was used. To predict cytomegalovirus infection status, the study combined high-throughput TCR immunosequencing, statistical association of individual TCRs with disease status, and machine learning. To study patterns of TCR occurrence, a later analysis re-analyzed previously published TCR beta repertoires from 600 to 750 donors and added high-resolution HLA genotyping. In the later analysis, no new phenotypic data were used to find candidate immune exposures; instead, reliance was placed on TCR beta sequences and their occurrence across donors. In an earlier analysis of 550 to 700 of the donors, high-throughput TCR beta sequencing was used to judge whether each TCR beta V gene segment behaved as functional or pseudogenic. Alongside the repertoire data, information on donor age, sex, ethnicity and CMV serostatus was compiled. A later genetic analysis used genome-wide SNP genotypes for about 60% of the roughly 700 donors, treating that subset as a discovery cohort. All discovery cohort repertoires had been generated on a single sequencing platform. HLA typing covered class I and class II loci at four-digit resolution. Typing coverage differed by locus: A, B, C, DRB1 and DQB1 were typed in roughly 620-630 donors, DQA1 in 522, DPA1 in approximately 600, and DPB1 in approximately 450. About 5 DR-DQ haplotypes were handled as single units for association and clustering, since linkage in the cohort was strong. Among over 350 genotyped donors of the cohort, an average of about 240,000 unique TCR beta nucleotide sequences were sequenced per donor, around 18% of them non-productive.

Here is what the overall study found, with its caveats: Linkage disequilibrium might explain the correlated functional status among segregating V segments, but an unknown experimental factor could not be ruled out. In a later analysis, TCR association rates were found to vary across HLA loci, with the most associated TCRs seen for DRB1 alleles and the fewest for HLA-C alleles. A cluster of highly shared sequence variants was judged likely to represent a technical artifact of the sequencing pipeline. In a later analysis, most CMV-associated TCR beta chains were found to appear HLA-restricted, with HLA associations seemingly driven largely by CMV exposure. A further reported finding was that TCR beta sequences accurately predicted the HLA-A and HLA-B alleles for most subjects in the first cohort. Some IMGT-functional V segments, including TRBV6-2 and TRBV6-3, could not be distinguished by the 87-base-pair reads and were therefore excluded. According to a later genetic analysis, donors in an Asian-associated ancestry cluster had fewer N-insertions in productive TCRs than the approximately 610-donor mean. Specific HLA alleles were associated with 15,000 to 20,000 TCR beta sequences at a false discovery rate of 0.05 in a later analysis. A later analysis found that HLA-associated TCR beta chains were more clonally expanded and had lower generation probabilities than equally common non-associated chains. Presence/absence analyses assumed roughly uniform sequencing depth across donors, an assumption that may not hold. In this cohort, only TCR beta chains were sequenced, and detectable features were limited by the absence of alpha or paired-chain data. About 17 rarely observed V segments, including chromosome 9 orphons, were excluded from the earlier analysis of 550 to 700 of the donors because counts were too low. In vitro tests confirmed that a few of the cytomegalovirus-associated TCR beta chains recognize cytomegalovirus antigens. In the study, around 150 TCR beta chains were listed as associated with cytomegalovirus. When HLA alleles, especially DR and DQ, strongly co-occurred, TCR associations were difficult to assign to individual alleles. Cytomegalovirus status was reported to be diagnosed by the classifier with high specificity and sensitivity in both the original and validation cohorts. In an earlier analysis of roughly 560 of the donors, most TCR beta V segments were observed in productive rearrangements about 90% or about 30% of the time, broadly matching IMGT annotations. HLA typing was unavailable for some donors at each locus, so association tests used only the typed subset. CMV serostatus was the only immune exposure information available for the cohort. A later analysis reported that several top co-occurrence clusters appeared linked to parvovirus B19, influenza, CMV and Epstein-Barr virus. In a later genetic analysis, a missense DCLRE1C variant was associated with V-gene and J-gene trimming of TCR beta chains, and the association was replicated in an independent cohort. It was suggested by the authors that the approach could potentially be generalized to other disease states and immunological phenotypes. While some public TCRs were present in many individuals, most TCR sequences turned up only very rarely across donors.

This clone was observed a handful of times. The target of this receptor is not known. A read error may account for a junction end that differs from germline. The CDR3 contains 14 residues, cysteine and phenylalanine counted. Only the CDR3 region is kept as DNA, spanning 42 bases read in frame from base 1. The germline V gene (reference sequence) gives CDR1 as SSHAT and CDR2 as FNYEAQ. The cohort consisted of 600 or so healthy bone marrow donors. At the time of sampling, every cohort member was nominally healthy, though immune exposures that went unrecorded were likely present. The donor tested CMV seropositive, placing the donor among the 250 to 350 seropositive members of the cohort. A peripheral blood sample was provided by each donor, and peripheral blood mononuclear cells were used for TCR beta sequencing. Genomic DNA was extracted from the blood cell samples with the Qiagen DNeasy Blood Extraction Kit.

The library came from the immunoSEQ multiplex PCR assay. The multiplex PCR relied on a mix of 60 forward primers for TCR Vbeta segments and 13 reverse primers for TCR Jbeta segments. Amplification of the CDR3 region of rearranged TCR beta genes was performed with a multiplex PCR assay on genomic DNA. The Illumina HiSeq System was used to sequence the amplified TCR beta libraries as 87-base-pair reads. The paper's processing steps were these. A later analysis counted tens of millions of unique TCR beta chains across the 666 repertoires, and about 10 million of these chains were shared by at least two donors. To remove PCR and sequencing errors, raw reads were error-corrected and collapsed into unique sequences using a nearest-neighbor algorithm that merged closely related sequences. Alignment of CDR3 sequences to IMGT reference sequences was used to assign V, D and J gene segments. For a sequence to be retained, a match of at least six nucleotides to both a V gene segment and a J gene segment was required. A rearrangement counted as productive if the CDR3 had no stop codons and remained in frame with V and J, and every other rearrangement counted as non-productive. CDR3 was defined by IMGT convention, running from the second conserved V-encoded cysteine to the conserved J-encoded phenylalanine. In an earlier analysis of 550 to 650 of the donors, sequences lacking an unambiguous match to a single V gene segment were excluded. An earlier analysis of fewer than 750 of the donors called V segments functional above 56.7% productive rearrangements and segregating when the between-donor standard deviation exceeded 5%. A statistical classification framework was developed to diagnose cytomegalovirus status using the catalog of TCR beta chain sequences. A later analysis assigned V and J genes by comparing TCR nucleotide sequences with IMGT/GENE-DB human TR gene sequences. Using the TCRdist pipeline, a later analysis assigned CDR3 sequences along with most-parsimonious VDJ recombination scenarios. In a later analysis, each TCR beta chain was defined by its CDR3 amino acid sequence together with its V-gene family, and reads lacking a unique V-gene family were excluded. A later analysis removed several hundred highly shared, low-generation-probability nucleotide sequences to deal with suspected cross-contamination and a sequencing artifact. In a later analysis, a clonal expansion index for each public chain was calculated from normalized within-repertoire ranks of inferred template counts. In a later analysis, generation probabilities were computed with a VDJ recombination model fitted to out-of-frame rearrangements, and the resulting probabilities were checked against IGoR. In a later analysis, hypergeometric tests were used to score TCR-TCR, TCR-HLA and TCR-CMV co-occurrence, with a repertoire-size bias correction applied to TCR pairs. In a later analysis, false discovery rates were estimated by permuting HLA or CMV assignments 20 times. In a later analysis, co-occurring TCRs were grouped using DBSCAN, and TCRdist sequence similarity was added for clustering within HLA-allele-positive subsets. Repertoires with fewer than 30,000 or more than 120,000 public chains, plus five repertoires with anomalous nucleotide sharing, were excluded from co-occurrence clustering. Drawn from immuneACCESS, this table holds only the in-frame rearrangements with V and J called that TCRdb kept. Clones are partly lost; checked studies trace under half to an unresolved V gene and leave the rest unexplained. D and trimming were read from the DNA, whereas the V and J calls and clone size are those reported in that table. The sample records 300,000 or so clones, around four fifths of which are singletons. Of the sample, 1.5% to 2.5% is held by the ten largest clones.

The rearrangement joined TRBV7-7 to TRBJ2-7; a weak D assignment points to TRBD2 (6 bases agree). The sequence was collected from a woman in her thirties or forties in good health and CMV-seropositive. Specimen: PBMCs. The nucleotide sequence reads TGTGCTAGCAGCACCGGACTACTTCTCCACGAGCAGTACTTC. Its protein reads: CASSTGLLLHEQYF.